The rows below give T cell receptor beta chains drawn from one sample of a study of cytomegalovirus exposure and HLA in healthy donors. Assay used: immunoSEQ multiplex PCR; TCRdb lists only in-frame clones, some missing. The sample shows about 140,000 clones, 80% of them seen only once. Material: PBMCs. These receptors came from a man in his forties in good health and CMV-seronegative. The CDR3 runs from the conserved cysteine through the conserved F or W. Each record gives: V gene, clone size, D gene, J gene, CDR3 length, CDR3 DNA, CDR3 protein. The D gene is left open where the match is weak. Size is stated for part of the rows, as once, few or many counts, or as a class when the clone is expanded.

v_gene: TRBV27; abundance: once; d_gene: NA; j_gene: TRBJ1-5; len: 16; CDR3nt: TGTGCCAGCAGCCCTTCATCCGGGGATAGCAATCAGCCCCAGCATTTT; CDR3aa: CASSPSSGDSNQPQHF
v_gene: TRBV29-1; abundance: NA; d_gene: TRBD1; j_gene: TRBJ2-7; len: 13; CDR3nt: TGCAGCGTTCGCGGGACAGGGGCCTACGAGCAGTACTTC; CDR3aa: CSVRGTGAYEQYF
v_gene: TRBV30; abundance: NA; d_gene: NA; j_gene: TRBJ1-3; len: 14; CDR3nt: TGTGCCTGGACCCCCGCTAGCTCTGGAAACACCATATATTTT; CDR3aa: CAWTPASSGNTIYF
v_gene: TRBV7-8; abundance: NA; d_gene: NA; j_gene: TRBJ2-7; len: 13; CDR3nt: TGTGCCAGCAGCCGGGGAATCGGGTACGAGCAGTACTTC; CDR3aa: CASSRGIGYEQYF
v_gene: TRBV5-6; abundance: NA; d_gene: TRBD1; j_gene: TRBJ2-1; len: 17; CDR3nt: TGTGCCAGCAGCCGGACAGGGGAGGGCTATAAGGTCAATGAGCAGTTCTTC; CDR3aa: CASSRTGEGYKVNEQFF
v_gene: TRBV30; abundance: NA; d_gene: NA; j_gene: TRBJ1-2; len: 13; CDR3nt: TGTGCCTGGAGACTACAGGCGACCTATGGCTACACCTTC; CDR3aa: CAWRLQATYGYTF
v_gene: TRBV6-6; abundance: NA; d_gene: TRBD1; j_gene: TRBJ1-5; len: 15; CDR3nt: TGTGCCAGCAGTTACTTAGCAGGGACAGGGCAGCCCCAGCATTTT; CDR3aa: CASSYLAGTGQPQHF
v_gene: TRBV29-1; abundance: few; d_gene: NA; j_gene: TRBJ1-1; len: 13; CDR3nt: TGCAGCGTCGCCCGGGGGGGCATCACTGAAGCTTTCTTT; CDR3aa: CSVARGGITEAFF
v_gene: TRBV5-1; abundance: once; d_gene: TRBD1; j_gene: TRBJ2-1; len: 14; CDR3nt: TGCGCCAGCAGCTTGTTACAGGGGGCCCATGAGCAGTTCTTC; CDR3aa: CASSLLQGAHEQFF
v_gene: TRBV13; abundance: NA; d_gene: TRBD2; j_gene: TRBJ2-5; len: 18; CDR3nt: TGTGCCAGCAGCCCGCCCCCCGGACTAGCGGGGGGGCTGAAGACCCAGTACTTC; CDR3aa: CASSPPPGLAGGLKTQYF
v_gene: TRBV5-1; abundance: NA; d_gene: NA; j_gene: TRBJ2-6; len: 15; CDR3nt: TGCGCCAGCAGCTTGGCCGGCTCTGGGGCCAACGTCCTGACTTTC; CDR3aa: CASSLAGSGANVLTF
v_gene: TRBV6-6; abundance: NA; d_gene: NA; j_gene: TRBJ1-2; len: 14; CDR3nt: TGTGCCAGCAGTTACCGGGACATCGGCCGTGGTGGCGCCTTC; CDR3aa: CASSYRDIGRGGAF
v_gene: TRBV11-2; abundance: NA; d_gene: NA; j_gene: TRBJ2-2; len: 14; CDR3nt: TGTGCCAGCAGCCTGGACGGAGGCCCCGGGGAGCTGTTTTTT; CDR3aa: CASSLDGGPGELFF
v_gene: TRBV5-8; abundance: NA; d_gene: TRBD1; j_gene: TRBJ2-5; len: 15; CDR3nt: TGTGCCAGCACCGGGGGACAGGGGTTTCGAGAGACCCAGTACTTC; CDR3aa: CASTGGQGFRETQYF
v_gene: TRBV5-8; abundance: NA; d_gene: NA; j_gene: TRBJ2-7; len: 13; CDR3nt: TGTGCCAGCAGCTTGGTCCGGGGCTACGAGCAGTACTTC; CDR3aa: CASSLVRGYEQYF
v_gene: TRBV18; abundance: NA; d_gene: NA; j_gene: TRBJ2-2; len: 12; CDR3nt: TGTGCCAGCTCACCGATAAGCCGGGAGCTGTTTTTT; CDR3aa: CASSPISRELFF
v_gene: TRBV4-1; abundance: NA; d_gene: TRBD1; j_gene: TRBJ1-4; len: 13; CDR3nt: TGCGCCAGCAGCCAAGGGGACAGCGCTTGGCTGTTTTTT; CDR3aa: CASSQGDSAWLFF
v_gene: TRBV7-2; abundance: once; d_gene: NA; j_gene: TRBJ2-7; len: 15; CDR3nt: TGTGCCAGCAGCTTAGGGACGGGAATTTCCTACGAGCAGTACTTC; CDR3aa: CASSLGTGISYEQYF
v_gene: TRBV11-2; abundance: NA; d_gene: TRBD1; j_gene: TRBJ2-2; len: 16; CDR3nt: TGTGCCAGCAGCTTCTCGGGACAGTCGAACACCGGGGAGCTGTTTTTT; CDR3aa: CASSFSGQSNTGELFF
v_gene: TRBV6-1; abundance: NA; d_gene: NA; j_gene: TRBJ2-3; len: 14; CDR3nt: TGTGCCAGCAGATCAGGGCGAAGCACAGATACGCAGTATTTT; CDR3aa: CASRSGRSTDTQYF
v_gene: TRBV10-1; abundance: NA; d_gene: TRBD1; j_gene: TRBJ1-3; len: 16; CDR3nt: TGCGCCAGCAGTGAGTCGGGACAGCTTGCAGGAAACACCATATATTTT; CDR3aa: CASSESGQLAGNTIYF
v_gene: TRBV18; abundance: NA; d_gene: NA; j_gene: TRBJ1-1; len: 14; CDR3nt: TGTGCCAGCTCACCATCGGCGGCGAACACTGAAGCTTTCTTT; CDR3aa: CASSPSAANTEAFF
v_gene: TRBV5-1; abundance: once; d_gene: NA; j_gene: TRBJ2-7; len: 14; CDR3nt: TGCGCCAGCAGCTTCGGAGGGGCTAACTACGAGCAGTACTTC; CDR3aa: CASSFGGANYEQYF
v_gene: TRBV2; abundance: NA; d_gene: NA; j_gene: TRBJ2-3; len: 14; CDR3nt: TGTGCCAGCAGTGAAGGGAGGGGCACAGATACGCAGTATTTT; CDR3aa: CASSEGRGTDTQYF
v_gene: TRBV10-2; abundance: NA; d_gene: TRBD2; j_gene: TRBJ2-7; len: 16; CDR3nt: TGCGCCAGCAGTGGGACGGCGGGGGGCTTGGGCTACGAGCAGTACTTC; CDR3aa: CASSGTAGGLGYEQYF
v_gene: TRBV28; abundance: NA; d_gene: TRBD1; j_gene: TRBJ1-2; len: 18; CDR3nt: TGTGCCAGCAGTCAAACCGGGACAGGGGGCCGACCTAACTATGGCTACACCTTC; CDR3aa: CASSQTGTGGRPNYGYTF
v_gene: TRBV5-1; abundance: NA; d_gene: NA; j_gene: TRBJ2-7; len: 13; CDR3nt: TGCGCCAGCAGCTCGACAGGTTACTACGAGCAGTACTTC; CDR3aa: CASSSTGYYEQYF
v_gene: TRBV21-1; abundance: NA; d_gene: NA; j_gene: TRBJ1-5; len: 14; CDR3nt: TGTGCCAGCAGCAAAGTTCCGGGGAATCAGCCCCAGCATTTT; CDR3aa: CASSKVPGNQPQHF
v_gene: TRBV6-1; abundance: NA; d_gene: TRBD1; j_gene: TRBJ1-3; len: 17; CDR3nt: TGTGCCAGCAGTGAAGGAACCAGGGGGAGCTCTGGAAACACCATATATTTT; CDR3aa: CASSEGTRGSSGNTIYF